The rows below give T cell receptor beta chains drawn from one sample of a study of blood T cell repertoires in COVID-19. Some clones are missing from TCRdb's copy, which holds only in-frame ones; the method was immunoSEQ multiplex PCR. The sample holds fewer than 250,000 clones, around four fifths seen once. The material sequenced was PBMCs or T cells enriched from blood (not recorded which). These receptors were obtained from a woman aged 35 to 49 who had been exposed to COVID-19. The conserved cysteine and the conserved F or W are not part of the CDR3 here.

V gene	J gene	CDR3 protein
TRBV4-1	TRBJ1-1	ASSRGQGATF
TRBV5-1	TRBJ2-3	ASSFGGAGTDTQY
TRBV4-2	TRBJ1-1	ASSHLMGDRGLLNTEAF
TRBV7-9	TRBJ1-1	ASSLVSTEAF
TRBV18	TRBJ1-6	ASSPNWGDGNSPLH
TRBV19	TRBJ2-3	ASSRSSRGTDTQY
TRBV29-1	TRBJ1-2	SVHTGIGYT
TRBV5-1	TRBJ1-1	ASSMWTGGNTEAF
TRBV18	TRBJ1-1	ASSPNAGRGTEAF
TRBV11-3	TRBJ2-1	ASSSAGGLWYNEQF
TRBV5-5	TRBJ2-7	ASSPRVVGYEQY
TRBV15	TRBJ1-5	ATSPGGRGPNQPQH
TRBV28	TRBJ1-5	ASRPAGHNQPQH
TRBV7-2	TRBJ2-1	ASTRWGLAGGEQF
TRBV27	TRBJ2-7	ASSARQGTGEQY
TRBV27	TRBJ1-6	ASSLLLAGNSPLH
TRBV4-3	TRBJ2-7	ASSPAYLVAYEQY
TRBV19	TRBJ2-5	ASSDGGQETQY
TRBV5-4	TRBJ2-7	ATSIGGPIRYEQY
TRBV2	TRBJ2-5	ASSEYWQGLETQY
TRBV11-1	TRBJ2-1	ASSQDGNYYNEQF
TRBV6-5	TRBJ1-6	ASSPFTGIDSPLH
TRBV5-5	TRBJ2-5	ASSLGSQGIETQY
TRBV11-2	TRBJ1-2	ASSLGSDRDGYT
TRBV5-5	TRBJ1-5	ASSREANQPQH
TRBV19	TRBJ1-5	ASQNRDTQPQH
TRBV28	TRBJ1-5	ASSLFRGTQPQH
TRBV5-1	TRBJ1-6	ASSGDHSYNSPLH
TRBV7-2	TRBJ1-2	ASSLATANYGYT
TRBV5-5	TRBJ1-2	ASSLAFEGYT
TRBV19	TRBJ1-5	ASSRGEGVGQPQH
TRBV29-1	TRBJ1-1	SAATVMNTEAF
TRBV10-3	TRBJ2-2	AIRSGTGGWDTGELF
TRBV19	TRBJ1-5	ASSSLSNQPQH
TRBV18	TRBJ1-6	ASSPSKGPDSPLH
TRBV7-6	TRBJ2-3	ASSSGQGADTQY
TRBV7-2	TRBJ1-5	ASSLVPGQGGQPQH
TRBV29-1	TRBJ1-2	SLRTGYYGYT
TRBV7-9	TRBJ1-1	ASSSQGVMNTEAF
TRBV2	TRBJ2-3	ASKHGDSRDTQY
TRBV9	TRBJ1-1	ASCSGGLDTEAF
TRBV19	TRBJ1-1	ASSAGQTSEAF
TRBV2	TRBJ1-6	ASDRDRVYNSPLH
TRBV6-5	TRBJ1-3	ASSRGGDSGNTIY
TRBV9	TRBJ1-2	ASSVGDRVNYGYT
TRBV10-3	TRBJ1-1	AISPDSHRTEAF
TRBV11-2	TRBJ2-5	ASRPIQGAQETQY
TRBV20-1	TRBJ1-2	SASRPGATYGYT
TRBV28	TRBJ1-5	ASWDSFGNQPQH
TRBV19	TRBJ2-3	ASSTPDLRGLY
TRBV4-1	TRBJ1-2	ASSQDINMIYGYT
TRBV7-3	TRBJ2-3	ASSPQGAMGDTQY
TRBV9	TRBJ2-7	ASSVGDNSGGQPYEQY
TRBV2	TRBJ1-4	ASRPGQTNEKLF
TRBV19	TRBJ2-3	ASRELAGGISTDTQY